This T cell receptor (beta chain) was identified in a study of OX40 agonist ivuxolimab in advanced cancers. Study-wide results and limits: On average, CD8+ T cells had more expanded clones than CD4+.

Profiling relied on immunoSEQ multiplex PCR, and the TCRdb table lists in-frame clones only, not all of them. The sample has tens of thousands of clones, around 85% seen once. This clone appeared a few times. Antigen specificity is unknown. Trimming shortened V by 4 bases and J by 3 bases, and 15 bases separated the two germline ends. From germline, CDR1 is MGHRA and CDR2 YSYEKL. This CDR3 has 15 amino acids. J is TRBJ1-2 and V is TRBV4-1; D is possibly TRBD1 (5 bases). This TCR was sampled from an adult with an advanced solid tumor such as melanoma, head and neck, liver or kidney cancer. This material consisted of CD4+ or CD8+ T cells sorted from blood, taken in a trial of the OX40 agonist ivuxolimab. This CDR3 is CASSPATRGDYGYTF. The CDR3, as DNA: TGCGCCAGCAGCCCCGCCACAAGGGGTGACTATGGCTACACCTTC.